The 25 T cell receptor beta chains given below trace back to one sample, sequenced in a study of T-cell memory formation after mild COVID-19. TCRdb called the 5' RACE reads again in MiXCR, with one record for every CDR3 protein. The sample carries 580,000 or so distinct CDR3 sequences, 17% recorded once. The sequenced sample was PBMCs or a T cell subset sorted from them (not recorded which). The receptors derive from an adult woman who had mild COVID-19 (a few samples of this study predate the infection). Cell type and time point are not known.

The V gene is TRBV5-1, the J gene TRBJ1-1; 7 positions match TRBD1. The germline V gene encodes CDR1 SGHRS and CDR2 YFSETQ. J was trimmed by 5 bases and V by 5 bases; bases with no gene match: 6. This CDR3 region has 13 residues. The CDR3 loop is CASRSDRRTEAFF. The CDR3 DNA follows: TGCGCCAGCAGATCGGACAGGAGGACTGAAGCTTTCTTT.

The rearrangement joins TRBV12-3 or TRBV12-4 to TRBJ2-5, with TRBD1 matching over 9 bases. The CDR3 runs 14 residues. V gave up 6 bases and J gave up 5 bases; unmatched junction bases: 7. CDR3 DNA sequence: TGTGCCAGCAGGTCGGGACAGGGAGGGGAGACCCAGTACTTC. Translation gives CASRSGQGGETQYF.

There are a few counts of this clonotype. V and J are TRBV29-1 and TRBJ2-1; D is perhaps TRBD1 (5 bases). Germline CDR1 and CDR2: SQVTM and ANQGSEA. V shed 1 base and J shed 0 bases, with 10 bases lying between them. The CDR3 loop spans 15 amino acids. The CDR3: CSVEGTLSSYNEQFF. The DNA for the CDR3 is TGCAGCGTTGAAGGGACATTAAGCTCCTACAATGAGCAGTTCTTC.

The rearrangement uses TRBV12-3 or TRBV12-4 and TRBJ1-5; 7 positions agree with TRBD1. The ends lost 2 bases at V and 2 bases at J; junction bases unmatched: 3. This CDR3 region has 15 residues. The CDR3 loop reads CASSLTGVGNQPQHF. The CDR3 region has the DNA TGTGCCAGCAGTTTAACAGGGGTTGGCAATCAGCCCCAGCATTTT.

The V gene is TRBV5-1, the J gene TRBJ2-7, with D possibly being TRBD1 (7 bases). Germline CDR1 and CDR2: SGHRS and YFSETQ. This CDR3 spans 14 amino acids. Trimming shortened V by 0 bases and J by 5 bases, and 12 bases separated the two germline ends. CDR3 coding DNA: TGCGCCAGCAGCTTGGAGGGCAGGGGGGACGAGCAGTACTTC. It codes for CASSLEGRGDEQYF.

The table lists this clonotype with a few counts. The CDR3 is CASTRQGGNNQPQHF. The CDR3 DNA reads TGTGCCAGCACCCGACAGGGGGGGAACAATCAGCCCCAGCATTTT. The chain links TRBV6-6 to TRBJ1-5; 9 bases agree with TRBD1. Germline V gene sequence: CDR1 MNHNY, CDR2 SVGAGI (reference sequence). The CDR3 covers 15 residues. The trim removed 7 bases at V and 3 bases at J, leaving 7 bases unmatched.

This clonotype was recorded at least ten times. The J gene is TRBJ2-3, the V gene TRBV12-3 or TRBV12-4, with 9 bases aligning to TRBD2. V lost 5 bases, J lost 2 bases, and 8 bases stayed unmatched. The CDR3 covers 16 residues. This chain's CDR3 is CASSLQLAGNTDTQYF. The CDR3 region has the DNA TGTGCCAGCAGTCTCCAACTAGCGGGTAACACAGATACGCAGTATTTT.

This clonotype was seen a handful of times. J is TRBJ2-5 and V is TRBV25-1; 7 positions match TRBD1. V lost 2 bases to trimming and J lost 5 bases; unmatched junction nucleotides: 5. The V gene's germline CDR1 is MGHDK and CDR2 SYGVNS. CDR3 length equals 14 residues. CDR3 sequence: CASSETGVGETQYF. CDR3 nucleotides: TGTGCCAGCAGTGAAACAGGGGTAGGGGAGACCCAGTACTTC.

This clonotype was observed a few times. A junction end diverges from the germline sequence, so it may reflect a read error. CDR3 amino acids: CASSLVYSPGGYLCF. CDR3 nucleotides: TGTGCCAGCAGCTTAGTATATAGTCCGGGAGGCTACCTCTGCTTC. This chain connects TRBV7-9 to TRBJ2-1; 7 bases are shared with TRBD2. The germline V gene encodes CDR1 SEHNR and CDR2 FQNEAQ (reference sequence). The CDR3 loop spans 15 amino acids.

The rearrangement links TRBV25-1 to TRBJ2-7; 8 nucleotides align to TRBD2. The CDR3 spans 14 residues. Germline loops: CDR1 MGHDK, CDR2 SYGVNS. With V trimmed by 3 bases and J by 4 bases, 5 bases remained unmatched. The CDR3 DNA sequence: TGTGCCAGCAGTGACAACGCGGGAGGTTACGAGCAGTACTTC. It encodes CASSDNAGGYEQYF.

This chain joins TRBV7-3 and TRBJ1-1; a possible D gene is TRBD1 (5 bases). V lost 3 bases and J 8 bases, leaving 13 bases between the germline ends. The CDR3 covers 13 residues. Germline CDR1 reads SGHTA; CDR2 reads FQGTGA. This chain's CDR3 is CASSFGQGGEAFF. The CDR3 nucleotides read TGTGCCAGCAGCTTCGGGCAGGGAGGGGAAGCTTTCTTT.

The J gene is TRBJ2-1, the V gene TRBV20-1; 14 bases are a match to TRBD2. V shed 6 bases and J 10 bases; nucleotides not matched to a gene: 8. Germline V gene lookup returns CDR1 DFQATT and CDR2 SNEGSKA (reference sequence). This CDR3 contains 14 residues. The CDR3: CSAGLAGGWREQFF. The DNA for the CDR3 is TGCAGTGCAGGACTAGCGGGAGGCTGGAGGGAGCAGTTCTTC.

The chain links TRBV11-3 to TRBJ2-1; tentatively, D is TRBD2 (5 bases). V shed 4 bases and J shed 6 bases, with 13 bases lying between them. This CDR3 spans 14 amino acids. Per germline, CDR1 SGHNT and CDR2 YENEEA. CDR3 loop: CASSSGLPGNEQFF. CDR3 DNA sequence: TGTGCCAGCAGCTCCGGACTCCCGGGCAATGAGCAGTTCTTC. The variable domain in full, completed from reference TRBV11-3 and TRBJ2-1, reads EAGVVQSPRYKIIEKKQPVAFWCNPISGHNTLYWYLQNLGQGPELLIRYENEEAVDDSQLPKDRFSAERLKGVDSTLKIQPAELGDSAVYLCASSSGLPGNEQFFGPGTRLTVL.

This clonotype was counted at least ten times. The rearrangement links TRBV19 to TRBJ2-1; D gene uncertain. The CDR3 loop spans 12 amino acids. Deletions cut 5 bases from V and 3 bases from J, with 5 bases between. Looked up from germline, CDR1 is LNHDA and CDR2 is SQIVND (reference sequence). DNA for the CDR3: TGTGCCAGTAGTCCTAACTACAATGAGCAGTTCTTC. It encodes CASSPNYNEQFF.

The gene calls are TRBV7-9 and TRBJ2-1; TRBD2 agrees at 7 bases. The junction had 19 bases not matched to a gene; V was cut back by 5 bases and J by 6 bases. From germline, CDR1 is SEHNR and CDR2 FQNEAQ (reference sequence). The CDR3 contains 18 residues. DNA of the CDR3: TGTGCCAGCAGCCAGAAGCCCGGGGGGTCCTTTAACGGCAATGAGCAGTTCTTC. Protein product: CASSQKPGGSFNGNEQFF. The whole variable domain, filled in from reference TRBV7-9 and TRBJ2-1, reads DTGVSQNPRHKITKRGQNVTFRCDPISEHNRLYWYRQTLGQGPEFLTYFQNEAQLEKSRLLSDRFSAERPKGSFSTLEIQRTEQGDSAMYLCASSQKPGGSFNGNEQFFGPGTRLTVL.

The CDR3 sequence: CASRSGQAQGEQFF. As DNA, the CDR3 is TGCGCCAGCAGGTCGGGACAGGCTCAAGGCGAGCAGTTCTTC. V gene TRBV5-1 combines with J gene TRBJ2-1; 8 bases are a match to TRBD1. V shed 5 bases, J shed 10 bases, and the junction held 11 bases outside the gene matches. This CDR3 contains 14 residues. Germline lookup yields CDR1 SGHRS and CDR2 YFSETQ. Supplemented by reference TRBV5-1 and TRBJ2-1, the full variable domain reads KAGVTQTPRYLIKTRGQQVTLSCSPISGHRSVSWYQQTPGQGLQFLFEYFSETQRNKGNFPGRFSGRQFSNSRSEMNVSTLELGDSALYLCASRSGQAQGEQFFGPGTRLTVL.

The chain has TRBV3-1 and TRBJ1-1; D is unresolved. The ends were cut back, 0 bases at V and 2 bases at J, with 10 bases in the middle. The CDR3 has 15 residues. Germline-derived CDR1 and CDR2 are LGHDT and YNNKEL (reference sequence). The CDR3 coding sequence is TGTGCCAGCAGCCAAGAAAGCCAGGCCAACACTGAAGCTTTCTTT. Residues: CASSQESQANTEAFF.

The J gene is TRBJ2-1, the V gene TRBV5-4, with D perhaps being TRBD1 or TRBD2 (5 bases each). The germline CDR1 and CDR2 sequences are SGHNT and YYREEE (reference sequence). The V end lost 3 bases, the J end lost 6 bases, and 16 bases lay between the germline ends. The CDR3 is 15 amino acids. The DNA for the CDR3 is TGTGCCAGCAGCTCGGGGCCTAGCAGATCCAATGAGCAGTTCTTC. It yields the protein CASSSGPSRSNEQFF.

The chain uses TRBV5-1 and TRBJ2-7; D might be TRBD1 or TRBD2, each matching 5 bases. Germline V gene sequence: CDR1 SGHRS, CDR2 YFSETQ. Deletions cut 0 bases from V and 2 bases from J, with 12 bases between. The length of the CDR3 is 15 residues. CDR3 coding DNA: TGCGCCAGCAGCTTGGCGGGACGTCAGACCTACGAGCAGTACTTC. Its protein is CASSLAGRQTYEQYF.

Only a few counts were recorded for this clonotype. The rearrangement links TRBV11-2 to TRBJ2-1; 11 bases align to TRBD2. V lost 3 bases, J lost 7 bases, and 8 bases stayed unmatched. This CDR3 has 16 residues. Germline V gene sequence: CDR1 SGHAT, CDR2 FQNNGV. The CDR3, as DNA: TGTGCCAGCAGCTTTACTAGCGGGAGTGTTAGAAATGAGCAGTTCTTC. Translating gives CASSFTSGSVRNEQFF.

J is TRBJ1-1 and V is TRBV12-3 or TRBV12-4; 11 bases are a match to TRBD1. Trimming at V came to 5 bases and at J to 8 bases, leaving 13 bases not matched to a gene. This CDR3 spans 16 amino acids. The CDR3 coding sequence is TGTGCCAGCAGTCACGCACTGGGACAGGGGGTTAAAGAAGCTTTCTTT. Amino acid sequence: CASSHALGQGVKEAFF.

This clonotype was counted only a few times. Written as DNA, the CDR3 is TGTGCCATCAGTGATAGCGGGGACCCAGATACGCAGTATTTT. Its translation: CAISDSGDPDTQYF. The rearrangement joins TRBV10-3 to TRBJ2-3, with 8 bases fitting TRBD2. Unmatched junction bases numbered 3, after V lost 3 bases and J lost 4 bases. Germline assignment: CDR1 ENHRY and CDR2 SYGVKD. The CDR3 spans 14 residues.

The gene calls are TRBV4-1 and TRBJ2-1, with 8 positions matching TRBD2. CDR1 is MGHRA, CDR2 YSYEKL, per germline. V lost 7 bases and J lost 6; bases outside the gene matches: 11. This CDR3 comprises 15 residues. CDR3: CASTPGSGGVNEQFF. The CDR3 DNA follows: TGCGCCAGCACCCCGGGGAGCGGGGGAGTCAATGAGCAGTTCTTC.

This clonotype was seen a few times. The rearrangement links TRBV24-1 to TRBJ1-5; 7 bases map to TRBD1. Trimming cost V 3 bases and J 3 bases; bases outside gene matches: 4. The CDR3 has 15 residues. CDR1 KGHDR and CDR2 SFDVKD come from the germline V gene. The chain's CDR3 is CATSDRQGPNQPQHF. The CDR3 DNA is TGTGCCACCAGTGATCGACAGGGACCCAATCAGCCCCAGCATTTT.

The sample holds a few counts of this clonotype. The rearrangement links TRBV7-9 to TRBJ1-4, with a possible D match to TRBD1 (5 bases). The CDR3 has 14 residues. Germline lookup yields CDR1 SEHNR and CDR2 FQNEAQ (reference sequence). Trimming took 2 bases from V and 7 from J, leaving 11 bases between them. CDR3 bases: TGTGCCAGCAGCTTACGGGCTGGGGGTGAAAAACTGTTTTTT. It specifies CASSLRAGGEKLFF.